Each of the 10 T cell receptor beta chains below was sequenced from the same sample in a study of cytomegalovirus exposure and HLA in healthy donors. Both 60 Vbeta primers and 13 Jbeta primers went into the PCR. Some clones are missing from TCRdb's copy, which holds only in-frame ones; the method was immunoSEQ multiplex PCR. This table holds 150,000 to 200,000 clones, under 90% found once. Sequencing was performed on PBMCs. All receptors come from a man aged 25 to 40 in good health and CMV-seropositive.

The rearrangement uses TRBV5-6 and TRBJ2-7; 8 bases line up with TRBD2. V dropped 4 bases and J dropped 2; count of bases not matched to a gene: 11. The CDR3 runs 16 residues. CDR1 SGHDT and CDR2 YYEEEE come from the germline V gene. CDR3 residues: CASSNVDGGVAYEQYF. CDR3 coding DNA: TGTGCCAGCAGCAATGTAGACGGGGGGGTTGCCTACGAGCAGTACTTC.

The V and J genes are TRBV25-1 and TRBJ1-3, with TRBD1 identical over 7 bases. The CDR3 runs to 18 residues. V lost 6 bases to trimming and J lost 1 base; unmatched junction nucleotides: 15. CDR1 is MGHDK and CDR2 is SYGVNS in the germline V gene. CDR3 sequence reads: CASSKGGDSRRSGNTIYF. The CDR3 DNA follows: TGTGCCAGCAGCAAAGGCGGGGACAGCCGTCGGTCTGGAAACACCATATATTTT.

CDR3 bases: TGCGCCAGCAGCCAAGAGAAGCGGGGGGGCAGTAGTGAGCAGTTCTTC. Translated: CASSQEKRGGSSEQFF. The chain carries TRBV4-3 and TRBJ2-1, with 10 bases lining up with TRBD2. With V trimmed by 0 bases and J by 9 bases, 8 bases remained unmatched. This CDR3 is 16 amino acids long. The germline CDR1 and CDR2 sequences are LGHNA and YSLEER.

About this clone itself: Other DNA sequences in this specimen translate into the identical CDR3. J is TRBJ2-7 and V is TRBV27; a weak D match, TRBD2 (6 bases). Per germline, CDR1 MNHEY and CDR2 SMNVEV (reference sequence). The CDR3 runs 15 residues. With 4 bases removed from V and 0 bases from J, the gap between germline ends came to 13 bases. The DNA for the CDR3 is TGTGCCAGCAGTTACGCCGGAGGGCTCTCCTACGAGCAGTACTTC. Its translation is CASSYAGGLSYEQYF.

This rearrangement joins TRBV19 to TRBJ1-1, with D possibly matching TRBD1 (6 bases). This CDR3 is 13 amino acids long. The V and J ends lost 3 bases and 11 bases respectively, with 16 bases between them. Germline CDR1 and CDR2: LNHDA and SQIVND (reference sequence). The chain's CDR3 is CASSMGTKGMAFF. Written as DNA, the CDR3 is TGTGCCAGTAGTATGGGGACAAAGGGTATGGCTTTCTTT.

The CDR3 DNA is TGCGCCAGTGGGGAGGTAGCGGGGACCTACGAGCAGTACTTC. This codes for CASGEVAGTYEQYF. This chain joins TRBV5-1 and TRBJ2-7, with 8 bases aligning to TRBD2. The V gene end was trimmed by 8 bases and the J gene end by 2 bases; junction bases not matched to a gene: 9. The CDR3 is 14 residues long. Germline assignment: CDR1 SGHRS and CDR2 YFSETQ.

The chain employs TRBV28 and TRBJ1-1; D remains ambiguous. CDR1 is MDHEN and CDR2 is SYDVKM in the germline V gene. Trimming took off 6 bases at V and 6 bases at J, with 17 bases between the two ends. The CDR3 is 14 residues long. The CDR3 sequence: CASRPEGRAAEAFF. DNA for the CDR3: TGTGCCAGCAGACCAGAGGGTCGAGCCGCTGAAGCTTTCTTT.

Details on this clone: A junction boundary mismatches the germline segment, possibly from a read error. The V call is TRBV12-5, the J call TRBJ2-3, with 10 positions matching TRBD1. The length of the CDR3 is 17 residues. Germline assignment: CDR1 LGHNT and CDR2 FRNRAP. CDR3 loop: CASGSGPRDRGPETQYF. CDR3 nucleotides: TGTGCTAGTGGTTCCGGTCCCCGGGACAGGGGCCCAGAGACGCAGTATTTT.

This clone occurred once. The same CDR3 also results from other DNA sequences found in this sample. This sequence joins TRBV6-5 and TRBJ2-7; 8 positions agree with TRBD2. Germline-derived CDR1 and CDR2 are MNHEY and SVGAGI. The CDR3 is 15 residues long. The V segment lost 3 bases and the J segment 4 bases; nucleotides outside the gene matches: 8. In nucleotides, the CDR3 is TGTGCCAGCAGTTATACCGTAGCGGGAACGTACGAGCAGTACTTC. This codes for CASSYTVAGTYEQYF.

The CDR3 DNA reads as TGTGCCAGCAGCCCCCCGTGGGCAGGGGCGTCCGATACGCAGTATTTT. Translation: CASSPPWAGASDTQYF. The chain employs TRBV9 and TRBJ2-3, with D tentatively TRBD1 (6 bases). The CDR3 runs to 16 residues. Trimming took off 4 bases at V and 6 bases at J, with 21 bases between the two ends. Germline V gene sequence: CDR1 SGDLS, CDR2 YYNGEE.